This T cell receptor (beta chain) derives from a study of cytomegalovirus exposure and HLA in healthy donors. Background on the study: Both the approximately 120 validation repertoires and the roughly 700 first-cohort repertoires used the same platform, as reported by a later analysis.

Details on this clone: What it binds is not known.

Study findings and constraints: The study listed 150 to 200 cytomegalovirus-associated TCR beta chains.

The CDR3 length is 15 residues. Per germline, CDR1 SGHTA and CDR2 FQGTGA. V dropped 3 bases and J dropped 4; count of bases not matched to a gene: 7. Measured with immunoSEQ multiplex PCR; TCRdb has only the in-frame clones, and not every one. The sample shows roughly 250,000 clones, approximately 84% of them seen only once. The receptor was isolated from a woman aged 25 to 39 in good health and CMV-seropositive. The specimen sequenced was PBMCs. This chain joins TRBV7-3 and TRBJ1-1; 8 bases are a match to TRBD1. In DNA form, the CDR3 reads TGTGCCAGCAGCTTTACGGGACAGGCTGGCACTGAAGCTTTCTTT. The encoded protein is CASSFTGQAGTEAFF.